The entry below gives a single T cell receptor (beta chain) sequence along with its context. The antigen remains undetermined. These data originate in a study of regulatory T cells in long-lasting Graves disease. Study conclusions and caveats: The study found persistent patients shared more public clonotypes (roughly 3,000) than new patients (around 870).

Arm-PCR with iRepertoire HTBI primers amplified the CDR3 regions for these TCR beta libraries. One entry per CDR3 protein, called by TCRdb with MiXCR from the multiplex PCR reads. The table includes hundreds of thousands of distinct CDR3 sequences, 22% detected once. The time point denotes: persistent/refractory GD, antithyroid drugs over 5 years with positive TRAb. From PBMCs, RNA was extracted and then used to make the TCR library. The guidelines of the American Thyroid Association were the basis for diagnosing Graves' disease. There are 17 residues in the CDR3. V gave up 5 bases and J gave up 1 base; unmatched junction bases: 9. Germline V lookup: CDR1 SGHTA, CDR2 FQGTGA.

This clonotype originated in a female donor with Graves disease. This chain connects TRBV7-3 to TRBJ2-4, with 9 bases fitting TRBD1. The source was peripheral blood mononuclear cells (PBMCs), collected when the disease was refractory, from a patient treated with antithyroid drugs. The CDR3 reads CASSDGQGPSAKNIQYF. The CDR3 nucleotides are TGTGCCAGCAGCGACGGACAGGGGCCATCGGCCAAAAACATTCAGTACTTC. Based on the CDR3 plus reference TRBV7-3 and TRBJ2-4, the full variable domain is GAGVSQTPSNKVTEKGKYVELRCDPISGHTALYWYRQSLGQGPEFLIYFQGTGAADDSGLPNDRFFAVRPEGSVSTLKIQRTERGDSAVYLCASSDGQGPSAKNIQYFGAGTRLSVL.